Following are 26 T cell receptor beta chains from one sample sequenced in a study of blood T cell repertoires in COVID-19. The table came from immunoSEQ multiplex PCR; TCRdb's copy has only in-frame clones and leaves some out. This table holds about 85,000 clones, 90% found once. Source material: peripheral blood. Receptor source: a woman of 80 years or more with active or convalescent COVID-19.

This chain links TRBV19 with TRBJ1-1, with D tentatively TRBD1 (5 bases). The CDR3 contains 13 residues. V lost 9 bases to trimming and J lost 1 base, with 12 bases between them. The V gene's germline CDR1 is LNHDA and CDR2 SQIVND (reference sequence). CDR3 in DNA: TGTGCCAGCCGAGCAACAGGGAACACTGAAGCTTTCTTT. The encoded protein is CASRATGNTEAFF.

This chain links TRBV19 with TRBJ2-7, with TRBD2 matching 7 bases. Germline lookup yields CDR1 LNHDA and CDR2 SQIVND (reference sequence). The CDR3 is 15 residues long. After removal of 9 bases from V and 4 bases from J, the junction contained 15 bases not matched to a gene. Written as DNA, the CDR3 is TGTGCCAGCTCCCTAGGCCTAGCGGAAGGGTACGAGCAGTACTTC. Translated: CASSLGLAEGYEQYF.

The V call is TRBV6-5, the J call TRBJ1-5; no clear D. V lost 7 bases and J lost 5, with 12 bases in between. This CDR3 spans 13 amino acids. The germline V gene encodes CDR1 MNHEY and CDR2 SVGAGI. CDR3 in DNA: TGTGCCAGCAAGATGCATACAGATCAGCCCCAGCATTTT. It specifies CASKMHTDQPQHF.

The chain employs TRBV6-5 and TRBJ1-5; weak D call: TRBD1 (5 bases). Germline V lookup: CDR1 MNHEY, CDR2 SVGAGI. Trimming cost V 4 bases and J 3 bases, with 10 bases left between them. The CDR3 sequence is 14 residues long. CDR3 residues: CASSSRTFNQPQHF. CDR3 sequence (DNA): TGTGCCAGCAGTTCTCGGACATTCAATCAGCCCCAGCATTTT.

This clone was seen a single time. The rearrangement links TRBV7-2 to TRBJ1-6; TRBD1 might be the D (5 bases). The V end lost 3 bases, the J end lost 6 bases, and 9 bases lay between the germline ends. This CDR3 spans 14 amino acids. From germline, CDR1 is SGHTA and CDR2 FQGNSA. CDR3 region: CASSFDSSNSPLHF. The CDR3, as DNA: TGTGCCAGCAGCTTCGACAGTTCTAATTCACCCCTCCACTTT. Together with reference TRBV7-2 and TRBJ1-6, the CDR3 gives the full variable domain: GAGVSQSPSNKVTEKGKDVELRCDPISGHTALYWYRQSLGQGLEFLIYFQGNSAPDKSGLPSDRFSAERTGGSVSTLTIQRTQQEDSAVYLCASSFDSSNSPLHFGNGTRLTVT.

The rearrangement joins TRBV2 to TRBJ1-4; no clear D. V dropped 4 bases and J dropped 8 bases, with 14 bases sitting between them. Germline CDR1 and CDR2: SNHLY and FYNNEI. The CDR3 length is 14 residues. The CDR3 reads CASSGRPRREKLFF. CDR3 bases: TGTGCCAGCAGTGGTCGCCCCCGGCGGGAAAAACTGTTTTTT.

The chain employs TRBV6-5 and TRBJ2-7; D might be TRBD2 (6 bases). V lost 4 bases and J lost 2, with 9 bases in between. Germline CDR1 MNHEY, CDR2 SVGAGI. The CDR3 has 13 amino acids. The CDR3 DNA sequence: TGTGCCAGCAGTTTGGGACTCGCCTACGAGCAGTACTTC. Protein sequence: CASSLGLAYEQYF.

The genes are TRBV28 and TRBJ2-1; 7 nucleotides match TRBD1. Unmatched junction bases numbered 4, after V lost 4 bases and J lost 4 bases. Germline lookup yields CDR1 MDHEN and CDR2 SYDVKM. This CDR3 region has 14 residues. The chain's CDR3 is CASSWGQSYNEQFF. CDR3 DNA: TGTGCCAGCAGTTGGGGACAGTCATACAATGAGCAGTTCTTC.

This sequence joins TRBV4-1 and TRBJ2-1; tentative D call: TRBD2 (6 bases). V dropped 2 bases and J dropped 7 bases, with 12 bases sitting between them. The CDR3 loop spans 14 amino acids. The germline V gene encodes CDR1 MGHRA and CDR2 YSYEKL. The CDR3 sequence: CASSQPGVDNEQFF. CDR3 DNA: TGCGCCAGCAGCCAACCGGGAGTGGATAATGAGCAGTTCTTC.

The CDR3 DNA reads as TGTGCCAGCAGTTTATCCCCCCCCGCTAGCGCGTCCCAAGAGACCCAGTACTTC. Its protein product is CASSLSPPASASQETQYF. The chain joins TRBV28 to TRBJ2-5; D is possibly TRBD2 (6 bases). The germline V gene has CDR1 MDHEN and CDR2 SYDVKM. There are 18 residues in the CDR3. Trimming took 1 base from V and 1 from J, leaving 19 bases between them. Full variable domain (rest looked up from reference TRBV28 and TRBJ2-5): DVKVTQSSRYLVKRTGEKVFLECVQDMDHENMFWYRQDPGLGLRLIYFSYDVKMKEKGDIPEGYSVSREKKERFSLILESASTNQTSMYLCASSLSPPASASQETQYFGPGTRLLVL.

This clone was found once. This chain joins TRBV11-2 and TRBJ2-7, with TRBD2 matching over 9 bases. The CDR3 sequence is 18 residues long. Germline loops: CDR1 SGHAT, CDR2 FQNNGV. V was clipped by 4 bases and J by 2 bases; unmatched bases: 15. The CDR3 DNA is TGTGCCAGCAGCTCGGGGGGGCTAGCGGGGACCCTTGCCTACGAGCAGTACTTC. Encoded protein: CASSSGGLAGTLAYEQYF. Filled out from reference TRBV11-2 and TRBJ2-7, the complete variable domain reads EAGVAQSPRYKIIEKRQSVAFWCNPISGHATLYWYQQILGQGPKLLIQFQNNGVVDDSQLPKDRFSAERLKGVDSTLKIQPAKLEDSAVYLCASSSGGLAGTLAYEQYFGPGTRLTVT.

The sample holds a few counts of this clone. This chain joins TRBV2 and TRBJ2-3; 10 nucleotides line up with TRBD2. In germline, CDR1 is SNHLY, CDR2 FYNNEI. With V trimmed by 7 bases and J by 3 bases, 19 bases remained unmatched. This CDR3 comprises 19 residues. The CDR3 sequence: CASKYMTASGSFRTDTQYF. Here the CDR3 DNA reads TGTGCCAGCAAATACATGACGGCTAGCGGGAGTTTTAGGACAGATACGCAGTATTTT.

CDR3 nucleotides: TGTGCCAGCAGCTTACAGGGTCGCCGCGCCACGAACACTGAAGCTTTCTTT. Encoded protein: CASSLQGRRATNTEAFF. V usage is TRBV5-6 and J usage is TRBJ1-1; perhaps TRBD1 as D (6 bases). CDR1 is SGHDT, CDR2 YYEEEE, per germline. The V and J ends lost 2 bases and 1 base respectively, with 18 bases between them. The CDR3 runs to 17 residues.

This sequence joins TRBV28 and TRBJ2-7; possibly TRBD2 for D (5 bases). Trimming removed 8 bases at V and 3 bases at J, with 14 bases between. The CDR3 has 13 amino acids. The germline V gene has CDR1 MDHEN and CDR2 SYDVKM. The DNA of the CDR3 is TGTGCCAGCCGACTAAGCGGAGTCTACGAGCAGTACTTC. Translating gives CASRLSGVYEQYF.

V usage is TRBV3-1 (or the pseudogene TRBV3-2) and J usage is TRBJ2-7; 11 bases are a match to TRBD2. CDR1 and CDR2 (germline): LGHDT, YNNKEL (reference sequence). The length of the CDR3 is 16 residues. V gave up 1 base and J gave up 4 bases; unmatched junction bases: 6. The CDR3 loop reads CASSQVRGTSGYEQYF. As DNA, the CDR3 is TGTGCCAGCAGCCAAGTTAGGGGGACTAGCGGATACGAGCAGTACTTC.

This clone was seen a single time. The V gene is TRBV7-8, the J gene TRBJ2-1; TRBD2 agrees at 7 bases. The germline V gene encodes CDR1 SGHVS and CDR2 FQNEAQ. The J segment lost 4 bases and the V segment lost 9 bases, leaving 9 bases of the junction unmatched. The CDR3 consists of 14 residues. The CDR3 is CASQIGGGYNEQFF. Here the CDR3 DNA reads TGTGCCAGTCAAATCGGCGGGGGTTACAATGAGCAGTTCTTC.

The genes are TRBV2 and TRBJ2-5, with TRBD1 matching 9 bases. From germline, CDR1 is SNHLY and CDR2 FYNNEI. This CDR3 comprises 16 residues. V gave up 7 bases and J gave up 5 bases; unmatched junction bases: 14. The CDR3 reads CASIPQLLGQGETQYF. The CDR3 DNA reads TGTGCCAGCATCCCCCAGTTACTCGGACAGGGGGAGACCCAGTACTTC.

V gene TRBV7-9 combines with J gene TRBJ2-6, with 8 bases fitting TRBD1. Germline CDR1 and CDR2: SEHNR and FQNEAQ (reference sequence). V was clipped by 1 base and J by 5 bases; unmatched bases: 4. This CDR3 spans 16 amino acids. This CDR3 reads CASSLGTGQWANVLTF. CDR3 bases: TGTGCCAGCAGCTTAGGGACAGGGCAATGGGCCAACGTCCTGACTTTC.

The rearrangement uses TRBV3-1 (or the pseudogene TRBV3-2) and TRBJ2-1; 7 bases fit TRBD2. The CDR3 totals 15 residues. CDR1 is LGHDT and CDR2 is YNNKEL in the germline V gene (reference sequence). The trim removed 5 bases at V and 0 bases at J, leaving 4 bases unmatched. CDR3 DNA sequence: TGTGCCAGCAGCTTAGCGGGTAGCTCCTACAATGAGCAGTTCTTC. This translates into CASSLAGSSYNEQFF.

This clone appeared a single time. The V call is TRBV29-1, the J call TRBJ2-1; TRBD1 matches 7 bases. CDR1 and CDR2 from the germline V gene are SQVTM and ANQGSEA. V was clipped by 4 bases and J by 9 bases; unmatched bases: 6. The CDR3 loop spans 12 amino acids. Here the CDR3 DNA reads TGCAGCGTTGGGGGACAGTATGTTGAGCAGTTCTTC. This encodes CSVGGQYVEQFF.

Here the CDR3 DNA reads TGTGCCAGCAGCCAGGGGAGCCAAGAGACCCAGTACTTC. Encoded protein: CASSQGSQETQYF. This chain joins TRBV12-3 or TRBV12-4 and TRBJ2-5, with a weak D call TRBD1 (6 bases). This CDR3 region has 13 residues. The V end lost 6 bases, the J end lost 1 base, and 9 bases lay between the germline ends.

The chain combines TRBV11-2 with TRBJ1-3, with 8 bases fitting TRBD1. Germline CDR1 is SGHAT and CDR2 is FQNNGV. The CDR3 is 15 amino acids. V lost 6 bases, J lost 0 bases, and 4 bases stayed unmatched. CDR3 sequence (DNA): TGTGCCAGCAGGACAGGGGCTTTCTCTGGAAACACCATATATTTT. It encodes CASRTGAFSGNTIYF.

The V call is TRBV3-1 (or the pseudogene TRBV3-2), the J call TRBJ1-1; D not resolved. The length of the CDR3 is 16 residues. Germline V lookup: CDR1 LGHDT, CDR2 YNNKEL (reference sequence). Trimming took 0 bases from V and 8 from J, leaving 19 bases between them. The CDR3 protein is CASSQDFGRGGREAFF. CDR3 DNA sequence: TGTGCCAGCAGCCAAGATTTCGGGAGAGGCGGACGAGAAGCTTTCTTT.

Note on this clone: Its ends do not fully match the called genes, so a read error is possible. This chain uses TRBV29-1 with TRBJ2-6; D uncertain. Germline V gives CDR1 SQVTM, CDR2 ANQGSEA. The CDR3 covers 16 residues. The CDR3 reads CSAETTTYSGANVLTF. The CDR3 DNA reads TGCAGCGCTGAAACAACTACCTACTCTGGGGCCAACGTCCTGACTTTC.

The V gene is TRBV11-2, the J gene TRBJ2-1; possible D gene TRBD1, 5 bases. V lost 2 bases to trimming and J lost 9 bases, with 8 bases between them. Per the germline V gene, CDR1 is SGHAT and CDR2 is FQNNGV. The CDR3 covers 12 residues. The CDR3 sequence is CASSLQGFEQFF. The CDR3 nucleotides are TGTGCCAGCAGCTTACAGGGATTTGAGCAGTTCTTC.

The rearrangement links TRBV6-2 or TRBV6-3 to TRBJ2-1, with D maybe TRBD2 (5 bases). Per the germline V gene, CDR1 is MNHEY and CDR2 is SVGEGT. Trimming cost V 0 bases and J 6 bases, with 12 bases left between them. The CDR3 contains 15 residues. The CDR3 loop is CASSYSRRAFNEQFF. The DNA of the CDR3 is TGTGCCAGCAGTTACTCGAGGCGGGCTTTCAATGAGCAGTTCTTC.